This TCR beta chain was sequenced for a study of T cells after yellow fever vaccination. Study-wide results and limits: Peak timing came faster in the weaker secondary response, day 5 versus 15.

About this clonotype: What it recognizes is unknown. The conserved phenylalanine or tryptophan is not found at the CDR3 terminus, so this likely reflects a read error.

Germline V lookup: CDR1 MNHNS, CDR2 SASEGT. The CDR3 totals 15 residues. V was clipped by 7 bases and J by 2 bases; unmatched bases: 6. UMIs and a universal primer site were added when TCR cDNA was made by 5'RACE template switching. A single record per CDR3 protein comes from TCRdb applying MiXCR to the 5' RACE reads. The repertoire includes hundreds of thousands of distinct CDR3 sequences, around 6.4% of them detected once, and 14% to 15% sits in the top ten. V gene TRBV6-1 combines with J gene TRBJ2-1; 9 nucleotides agree with TRBD1. The sequence was obtained from a man aged 25-45 years who received the YFV17D yellow fever vaccine. The sequences come from PBMCs, collected 5 days after the yellow fever booster vaccination. CDR3 in amino acids: CASKGQGPAYNEQFL. Written as DNA, the CDR3 is TGTGCCAGCAAGGGACAGGGACCCGCCTACAATGAGCAGTTCCTC.